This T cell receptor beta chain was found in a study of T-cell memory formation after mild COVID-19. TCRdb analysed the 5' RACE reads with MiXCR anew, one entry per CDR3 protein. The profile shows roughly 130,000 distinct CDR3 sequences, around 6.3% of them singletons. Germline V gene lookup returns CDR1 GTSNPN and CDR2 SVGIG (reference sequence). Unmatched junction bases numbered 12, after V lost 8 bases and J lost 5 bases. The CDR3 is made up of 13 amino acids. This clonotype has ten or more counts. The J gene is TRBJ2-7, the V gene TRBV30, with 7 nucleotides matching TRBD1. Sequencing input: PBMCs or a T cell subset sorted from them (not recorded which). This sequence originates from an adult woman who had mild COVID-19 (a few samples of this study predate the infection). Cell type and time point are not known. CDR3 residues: CARGRGKLDEQYF. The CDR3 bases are TGTGCCCGAGGCAGGGGGAAGTTGGACGAGCAGTACTTC. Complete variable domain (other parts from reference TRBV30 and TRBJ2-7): SQTIHQWPATLVQPVGSPLSLECTVEGTSNPNLYWYRQAAGRGLQLLFYSVGIGQISSEVPQNLSASRPQDRQFILSSKKLLLSDSGFYLCARGRGKLDEQYFGPGTRLTVT.